One sample yielded the 26 T cell receptor beta chains listed below, sequenced in a study of T cells in Graves' hyperthyroidism and ophthalmopathy. TCR beta CDR3 regions were amplified from RNA. First-round RT-PCR with HTBI primers amplified the TCR CDR3 region. A single record per CDR3 protein comes from TCRdb applying MiXCR to the multiplex PCR reads. The repertoire holds around 560,000 distinct CDR3 sequences, with 16% as singletons. The sequencing input was blood. The receptors shown here come from a woman aged 18-29 years with Graves' hyperthyroidism.

This clonotype came up a few times. This sequence joins TRBV18 and TRBJ2-1; TRBD2 aligns across 13 bases. J gave up 4 bases and V 1 base, and 7 bases lay outside the gene matches. CDR1 is KGHSH, CDR2 LQKENI, per germline. The CDR3 is made up of 18 amino acids. The CDR3 spells CASSPLPPTSGRYNEQFF. CDR3 nucleotide sequence: TGTGCCAGCTCACCACTCCCCCCGACTAGCGGGAGGTACAATGAGCAGTTCTTC. Variable domain in full (rest from reference TRBV18 and TRBJ2-1): NAGVMQNPRHLVRRRGQEARLRCSPMKGHSHVYWYRQLPEEGLKFMVYLQKENIIDESGMPKERFSAEFPKEGPSILRIQQVVRGDSAAYFCASSPLPPTSGRYNEQFFGPGTRLTVL.

The chain couples TRBV11-2 to TRBJ2-2; D is possibly TRBD2 (6 bases). Germline CDR1 reads SGHAT; CDR2 reads FQNNGV. This CDR3 spans 15 amino acids. V lost 5 bases and J lost 5, with 15 bases in between. The CDR3 DNA follows: TGTGCCAGCAGCCTGCTCAGGCTAGCGACCGGGGAGCTGTTTTTT. Protein: CASSLLRLATGELFF.

This clonotype has ten or more counts. This CDR3 is CASSLSAGVLTGELFF. The CDR3 DNA reads TGTGCCAGCAGTTTATCAGCGGGGGTATTGACCGGGGAGCTGTTTTTT. The rearrangement links TRBV12-3 or TRBV12-4 to TRBJ2-2; TRBD2 agrees at 8 bases. This CDR3 comprises 16 residues. Trimming cost V 2 bases and J 5 bases; bases outside gene matches: 7.

The chain uses TRBV18 and TRBJ2-5; the match to TRBD2 covers 13 bases. The V segment lost 1 base and the J segment 5 bases; nucleotides outside the gene matches: 7. Germline CDR1 and CDR2: KGHSH and LQKENI. The CDR3 is 17 amino acids. CDR3 DNA sequence: TGTGCCAGCTCACCACTGGGACTAGCGGGGTTGCTCGAGACCCAGTACTTC. Translating gives CASSPLGLAGLLETQYF. The variable domain in full, completed from reference TRBV18 and TRBJ2-5, reads NAGVMQNPRHLVRRRGQEARLRCSPMKGHSHVYWYRQLPEEGLKFMVYLQKENIIDESGMPKERFSAEFPKEGPSILRIQQVVRGDSAAYFCASSPLGLAGLLETQYFGPGTRLLVL.

This clonotype was seen repeatedly, ten times or more. The CDR3 DNA sequence: TGCAGTGCTAGAGGTTTCACAACCTACAATGAGCAGTTCTTC. This encodes CSARGFTTYNEQFF. J is TRBJ2-1 and V is TRBV20-1; D unclear. The CDR3 contains 14 residues. V lost 1 base to trimming and J lost 2 bases, with 9 bases between them. In germline, CDR1 is DFQATT, CDR2 SNEGSKA (reference sequence).

This clonotype came up a few times. This chain uses TRBV9 with TRBJ1-1; 7 bases agree with TRBD1. Germline trimming cut 4 bases from V and 4 bases from J; bases unmatched to any gene: 10. Per germline, CDR1 SGDLS and CDR2 YYNGEE. The CDR3 covers 15 residues. CDR3 in amino acids: CASSTTTGEATEAFF. The CDR3 DNA sequence: TGTGCCAGCAGCACAACTACAGGGGAAGCCACTGAAGCTTTCTTT.

In this sample, this clonotype turned up a few times. The rearrangement joins TRBV4-1 to TRBJ2-3; 9 bases map to TRBD1. After removal of 4 bases from V and 0 bases from J, the junction contained 5 bases not matched to a gene. Looked up from germline, CDR1 is MGHRA and CDR2 is YSYEKL. The CDR3 loop spans 16 amino acids. The CDR3 spells CASSLADRGSTDTQYF. CDR3 DNA: TGCGCCAGCAGCCTAGCGGACAGGGGTAGCACAGATACGCAGTATTTT.

This clonotype was observed a few times. The chain couples TRBV6-1 to TRBJ2-2; D unresolved. Germline CDR1 is MNHNS and CDR2 is SASEGT. The CDR3 totals 11 residues. Trimming removed 5 bases from V and 8 bases from J, with 6 bases in between. This CDR3 reads CASSWVGELFF. The CDR3, as DNA: TGTGCCAGCAGTTGGGTAGGGGAGCTGTTTTTT.

This clonotype was recorded at least ten times. The chain combines TRBV3-1 with TRBJ2-3; D remains unclear. The germline V gene encodes CDR1 LGHDT and CDR2 YNNKEL (reference sequence). The V end lost 7 bases, the J end lost 2 bases, and 13 bases lay between the germline ends. The CDR3 covers 14 residues. CDR3 in DNA: TGTGCCAGCACTATAACGCAGGACACAGATACGCAGTATTTT. Its translation: CASTITQDTDTQYF.

The chain recombines TRBV12-3 or TRBV12-4 with TRBJ2-2; 12 nucleotides line up with TRBD2. The CDR3 spans 18 residues. The J segment lost 6 bases and the V segment lost 8 bases, leaving 16 bases of the junction unmatched. Here the CDR3 DNA reads TGTGCCAGCCCGAGGCTAGCGGGAGGGCGGGGGAAAGCCGGGGAGCTGTTTTTT. It yields the protein CASPRLAGGRGKAGELFF.

This clonotype was detected many times. The chain combines TRBV19 with TRBJ1-1; D is uncertain. CDR3 length: 14 residues. V lost 6 bases and J 0 bases, leaving 11 bases between the germline ends. Germline CDR1 LNHDA, CDR2 SQIVND (reference sequence). CDR3 region: CASSLTTMNTEAFF. The CDR3 nucleotides are TGTGCCAGTAGCCTGACGACAATGAACACTGAAGCTTTCTTT. The entire variable domain, with the rest obtained from reference TRBV19 and TRBJ1-1, is as follows: DGGITQSPKYLFRKEGQNVTLSCEQNLNHDAMYWYRQDPGQGLRLIYYSQIVNDFQKGDIAEGYSVSREKKESFPLTVTSAQKNPTAFYLCASSLTTMNTEAFFGQGTRLTVV.

Ten or more counts support this clonotype. The V call is TRBV7-2, the J call TRBJ2-7; D is possibly TRBD1 or TRBD2 (6 bases each). This CDR3 spans 16 amino acids. Looked up from germline, CDR1 is SGHTA and CDR2 is FQGNSA. V dropped 1 base and J dropped 2 bases, with 15 bases sitting between them. CDR3 region: CASSLGEGGGTYEQYF. DNA of the CDR3: TGTGCCAGCAGCTTAGGCGAGGGGGGAGGAACCTACGAGCAGTACTTC.

There are many counts of this clonotype. The V and J genes are TRBV11-2 and TRBJ2-4; tentative D call: TRBD1 (6 bases). V shed 0 bases and J shed 4 bases, with 10 bases lying between them. The germline CDR1 and CDR2 sequences are SGHAT and FQNNGV. The CDR3 loop spans 15 amino acids. In DNA, the CDR3 is TGTGCCAGCAGCTTAGACTCCGGACAGAAAAACATTCAGTACTTC. This sequence encodes CASSLDSGQKNIQYF.

On this clonotype: One end of the junction varies from germline; a read error may be responsible. The chain couples TRBV7-7 to TRBJ2-5; no reliable D call. Germline CDR1 reads SSHAT; CDR2 reads FNYEAQ (reference sequence). CDR3 size: 15 residues. The CDR3: CASSLRSEYQETQYF. The CDR3 nucleotides read TGTGCTAGCAGCTTAAGGTCCGAGTACCAAGAGACCCAGTACTTC.

The chain carries TRBV10-2 and TRBJ2-7, with 10 bases identical to TRBD1. From germline, CDR1 is WSHSY and CDR2 SAAADI. The V gene end was trimmed by 5 bases and the J gene end by 6 bases; junction bases not matched to a gene: 10. CDR3 length: 15 amino acids. The CDR3, as DNA: TGCGCCAGCAGTTCGCTCGGGACAGGGGTGATCGAGCAGTACTTC. Translated, it gives CASSSLGTGVIEQYF.

This clonotype was seen a few times. The rearrangement links TRBV13 to TRBJ2-5; D is unclear. This CDR3 is 14 amino acids long. CDR1 and CDR2 from the germline V gene are PRHDT and FYEKMQ (reference sequence). The V gene lost 3 bases and the J gene lost 2 bases, with 10 bases spanning the gap. The DNA for the CDR3 is TGTGCCAGCAGCTTGTTGACTCATCAAGAGACCCAGTACTTC. It encodes CASSLLTHQETQYF.

Many counts were recorded for this clonotype. This sequence joins TRBV2 and TRBJ2-7; no definite D call. The CDR3 runs to 14 residues. The V end lost 2 bases, the J end lost 0 bases, and 8 bases lay between the germline ends. Germline V CDR1 and CDR2: SNHLY, FYNNEI. The CDR3 spells CASSEQRSSYEQYF. CDR3 sequence (DNA): TGTGCCAGCAGTGAACAGAGGAGCTCCTACGAGCAGTACTTC.

This clonotype has a count of ten or more. The V call is TRBV9, the J call TRBJ1-1; possibly TRBD1 for D (5 bases). Germline assignment: CDR1 SGDLS and CDR2 YYNGEE. This CDR3 contains 15 residues. V lost 0 bases, J lost 4 bases, and 13 bases lay in between. Here the CDR3 DNA reads TGTGCCAGCAGCGTAGTTTCCGGAGGGACCACTGAAGCTTTCTTT. Translation gives CASSVVSGGTTEAFF.

This clonotype was seen many times. The V gene is TRBV27, the J gene TRBJ2-1, with D perhaps matching TRBD1 (6 bases). The CDR3 totals 15 residues. Germline lookup yields CDR1 MNHEY and CDR2 SMNVEV (reference sequence). Deletions cut 3 bases from V and 2 bases from J, with 11 bases between. The CDR3 is CASSFSRGTYNEQFF. CDR3 DNA sequence: TGTGCCAGCAGTTTCAGCAGGGGCACCTACAATGAGCAGTTCTTC.

The gene calls are TRBV20-1 and TRBJ1-1, with D maybe TRBD1 (5 bases). The germline V gene has CDR1 DFQATT and CDR2 SNEGSKA (reference sequence). The V end lost 0 bases, the J end lost 2 bases, and 13 bases lay between the germline ends. The length of the CDR3 is 15 residues. The CDR3 sequence: CSARDRGGTNTEAFF. The DNA for the CDR3 is TGCAGTGCTAGAGATCGGGGGGGTACCAACACTGAAGCTTTCTTT.

The chain employs TRBV7-9 and TRBJ1-1, with unresolved D. The CDR3 contains 14 residues. V lost 6 bases to trimming and J lost 3 bases, with 14 bases between them. Germline CDR1 reads SEHNR; CDR2 reads FQNEAQ (reference sequence). The CDR3 DNA sequence: TGTGCCAGCAGGGTATCCGGGTATGACACTGAAGCTTTCTTT. Translation gives CASRVSGYDTEAFF.

This chain links TRBV12-3 or TRBV12-4 with TRBJ1-4; 12 bases fit TRBD1. There are 13 residues in the CDR3. The V segment lost 8 bases and the J segment 8 bases; nucleotides outside the gene matches: 3. CDR3 region: CASGDRGHEKLFF. CDR3 DNA: TGTGCCAGCGGGGACAGGGGGCACGAAAAACTGTTTTTT.

Worth noting for this clonotype: A read error may be the cause here, since a much bigger clone is one base away. The conserved final phenylalanine or tryptophan is absent from the CDR3, which likely points to a read error. V usage is TRBV4-1 and J usage is TRBJ1-5, with 7 bases matching TRBD1. There are 16 residues in the CDR3. V lost 0 bases to trimming and J lost 5 bases; unmatched junction nucleotides: 7. CDR1 MGHRA and CDR2 YSYEKL come from the germline V gene. The CDR3 loop reads CASSQEDRVGDQPQHL. The CDR3 bases are TGCGCCAGCAGCCAAGAAGACAGGGTTGGTGATCAGCCCCAGCATTTG.

This rearrangement joins TRBV19 to TRBJ2-6; no reliable D call. The CDR3 has 18 residues. Germline CDR1 is LNHDA and CDR2 is SQIVND (reference sequence). The ends were cut back, 3 bases at V and 0 bases at J, with 15 bases in the middle. The CDR3 is CASSMSGLSHSGANVLTF. CDR3 in DNA: TGTGCCAGTAGTATGAGTGGCCTGAGTCACTCTGGGGCCAACGTCCTGACTTTC.

At least ten counts were recorded for this clonotype. The chain combines TRBV25-1 with TRBJ2-1, with 14 bases lining up with TRBD2. The CDR3 is made up of 15 amino acids. Germline V gene lookup returns CDR1 MGHDK and CDR2 SYGVNS. Unmatched junction bases numbered 6, after V lost 4 bases and J lost 10 bases. In DNA form, the CDR3 reads TGTGCCAGCAGTGTACGACTAGCGGGAGGGAGGGAGCAGTTCTTC. It codes for CASSVRLAGGREQFF.

This clonotype appeared many times. The chain couples TRBV7-8 to TRBJ1-1, with D possibly being TRBD1 (6 bases). Between the trimmed V and J ends, which lost 5 bases and 1 base, there was a span of 11 bases. The CDR3 extends over 14 amino acids. CDR1 and CDR2 (germline): SGHVS, FQNEAQ. The CDR3 here is CASSLGTPNTEAFF. CDR3 in DNA: TGTGCCAGCAGCCTCGGGACACCGAACACTGAAGCTTTCTTT.